These T cell receptor beta chains were read from a single sample in a study of T cell responses to AZD1222 COVID-19 vaccine. Some clones are missing from TCRdb's copy, which holds only in-frame ones; the method was immunoSEQ multiplex PCR. The table lists about 60,000 clones, approximately 89% of them singletons. Sequencing was performed on peripheral blood, taken on day 0 of MenACWY control vaccination. These receptors came from an adult in good health. CDR3s include the opening cysteine and the closing phenylalanine or tryptophan. The D gene is left open where the match is weak. The size field is filled for only some rows; it gives once, few, many or a size class.

NA	TRBJ2-3	TRBV10-2	NA	CASSATGEVADTQYF	TGCGCCAGCAGTGCGACGGGAGAGGTCGCAGATACGCAGTATTTT
NA	TRBJ1-1	TRBV28	NA	CASSLPVPRQNTEAFF	TGTGCCAGCAGTTTACCGGTCCCCAGACAGAACACTGAAGCTTTCTTT
TRBD1	TRBJ2-6	TRBV7-2	NA	CASSPRDSPSGANVLTF	TGTGCCAGCAGCCCTCGGGACAGTCCCTCTGGGGCCAACGTCCTGACTTTC
NA	TRBJ1-5	TRBV18	NA	CASSPWGRERGHDQPQHF	TGTGCCAGCTCCCCATGGGGGCGCGAAAGGGGACACGATCAGCCCCAGCATTTT
NA	TRBJ1-3	TRBV27	NA	CASSLGTTSGNTIYF	TGTGCCAGCAGTTTGGGGACGACCTCTGGAAACACCATATATTTT
TRBD2	TRBJ2-2	TRBV18	once	CASSPRASGLSGELFF	TGTGCCAGCTCACCCCGGGCTAGCGGGCTCTCCGGGGAGCTGTTTTTT
NA	TRBJ1-3	TRBV30	NA	CAWSVVSGNTIYF	TGTGCCTGGAGTGTAGTCTCTGGAAACACCATATATTTT
NA	TRBJ1-2	TRBV28	NA	CASRNSNEDYGYTF	TGTGCCAGCAGAAACTCCAATGAGGACTATGGCTACACCTTC
NA	TRBJ2-7	TRBV7-2	NA	CASSTSSGLRTYEQYF	TGTGCCAGCAGCACCTCGTCTGGACTGCGTACGTACGAGCAGTACTTC
NA	TRBJ2-7	TRBV4-2	NA	CASSQGLEQYF	TGTGCCAGCAGCCAAGGCCTAGAGCAGTACTTC
NA	TRBJ1-2	TRBV2	NA	CASSSDNNYGYTF	TGTGCCAGCAGTAGTGACAACAACTATGGCTACACCTTC
TRBD1	TRBJ2-7	TRBV7-3	NA	CASSLTGTGDYEQYF	TGTGCCAGCAGCTTAACCGGGACAGGGGACTACGAGCAGTACTTC
NA	TRBJ2-4	TRBV7-2	NA	CASSIKGRGTERRNIQYF	TGTGCCAGCAGCATCAAGGGCCGAGGGACCGAGCGGAGAAACATTCAGTACTTC
NA	TRBJ1-4	TRBV13	NA	CASTDSQNEKLFF	TGTGCCAGCACGGACAGCCAGAATGAAAAACTGTTTTTT
TRBD2	TRBJ2-3	TRBV19	NA	CASSIAGGSTDTQYF	TGTGCCAGTAGTATAGCGGGAGGGAGCACAGATACGCAGTATTTT
TRBD1	TRBJ2-7	TRBV10-3	NA	CAISVGTGEKYEQYF	TGTGCCATCAGTGTCGGGACAGGGGAAAAGTACGAGCAGTACTTC
TRBD1	TRBJ1-3	TRBV6-2/TRBV6-3	NA	CASSYGGQGAAGNTIYF	TGTGCCAGCAGTTACGGCGGACAGGGGGCCGCTGGAAACACCATATATTTT
TRBD1	TRBJ1-6	TRBV19	NA	CASSPSQGAGDNSPLHF	TGTGCCAGTAGTCCTTCTCAGGGGGCTGGCGATAATTCACCCCTCCACTTT
NA	TRBJ2-6	TRBV7-8	NA	CASSPRGSGANVLTF	TGTGCCAGCAGCCCGCGGGGCTCTGGGGCCAACGTCCTGACTTTC
TRBD2	TRBJ2-7	TRBV14	NA	CASSQGVAGEPYEQYF	TGTGCCAGCAGCCAAGGAGTCGCGGGAGAGCCCTACGAGCAGTACTTC
TRBD2	TRBJ2-7	TRBV30	NA	CAWSAGLAGSYEQYF	TGTGCCTGGAGTGCAGGACTAGCGGGGTCCTACGAGCAGTACTTC
NA	TRBJ2-1	TRBV5-5	NA	CASSLKNDIRGDEQFF	TGTGCCAGCAGCTTGAAAAACGACATTAGGGGGGATGAGCAGTTCTTC